The source of this TCR beta chain is a study of blood T cell repertoires in COVID-19. Study background: T cells, B-cell-depleted T cells, or PBMCs supplied cDNA or gDNA.

This clone was seen more than once but under ten times. Patients in Seattle were enrolled during active infection, then followed longitudinally. Sequenced by immunoSEQ multiplex PCR; TCRdb stores in-frame clones only, minus some. The sample yields over 400,000 clones, about 88% seen once. This receptor was taken from a woman aged 45-60 years with COVID-19, enrolled during active disease. Sequencing input: peripheral blood.

This chain's CDR3 is CASSFNEPVYGYTF. The CDR3 DNA is TGTGCCAGCAGCTTTAACGAGCCGGTCTATGGCTACACCTTC. This chain connects TRBV7-9 to TRBJ1-2; D gene unclear. The germline CDR1 and CDR2 sequences are SEHNR and FQNEAQ (reference sequence). The CDR3 consists of 14 residues. Trimming stripped 3 bases from V and 4 bases from J, with 12 bases between.